These 17 T cell receptor beta chains were sequenced from one sample in a study of cytomegalovirus exposure and HLA in healthy donors. With 60 Vbeta and 13 Jbeta primers, the PCR was carried out. Only in-frame clones appear in the TCRdb table, and some are missing; sequencing was by immunoSEQ multiplex PCR. Among about 100,000 clones listed, 75% to 85% were seen once. Input material: PBMCs. Source of these receptors: a young woman in good health and CMV-seronegative.

The chain has TRBV15 and TRBJ1-2; tentative D call: TRBD1 (6 bases). The V gene lost 3 bases and the J gene lost 7 bases, with 15 bases spanning the gap. Germline CDR1 is LNHNV and CDR2 is YYDKDF (reference sequence). This CDR3 is built from 14 residues. The CDR3 loop is CATSREGGEIGYTF. CDR3 bases: TGTGCCACCAGCAGGGAAGGGGGTGAGATTGGCTACACCTTC.

The chain joins TRBV7-2 to TRBJ2-1, with 13 bases lining up with TRBD2. V was pared by 5 bases and J by 1 base, with 11 bases of the junction left unmatched. The length of the CDR3 is 19 residues. CDR1 and CDR2 (germline): SGHTA, FQGNSA. CDR3 sequence: CASSGTSGRAGGSYNEQFF. CDR3 nucleotide sequence: TGTGCCAGCAGCGGCACTAGCGGGAGGGCCGGGGGGTCCTACAATGAGCAGTTCTTC.

The V gene is TRBV27, the J gene TRBJ2-1; D might be TRBD1 (6 bases). Trimming pared 3 bases from V and 3 bases from J, leaving 9 bases between. This CDR3 contains 14 residues. Germline V lookup: CDR1 MNHEY, CDR2 SMNVEV (reference sequence). Written as DNA, the CDR3 is TGTGCCAGCAGTTTGCAGGACAGCTACAATGAGCAGTTCTTC. Protein sequence: CASSLQDSYNEQFF.

This CDR3 is CASSSLARQGANGYTF. The CDR3 DNA sequence: TGTGCCAGTAGTAGTTTGGCCCGACAGGGGGCAAATGGCTACACCTTC. The chain uses TRBV19 and TRBJ1-2; TRBD1 aligns across 10 bases. There are 16 residues in the CDR3. The V gene's germline CDR1 is LNHDA and CDR2 SQIVND (reference sequence). V shed 4 bases and J 6 bases; nucleotides not matched to a gene: 11.

This clone was seen only a few times. The chain recombines TRBV11-1 with TRBJ1-1; D is undetermined. CDR3 length: 12 residues. In germline, CDR1 is SGHAT, CDR2 FQDESV (reference sequence). The ends were cut back, 5 bases at V and 4 bases at J, with 8 bases in the middle. This CDR3 reads CASSPGLTEAFF. The CDR3 nucleotides read TGTGCCAGCAGCCCAGGACTCACTGAAGCTTTCTTT.

The V and J genes are TRBV19 and TRBJ2-7; 9 bases line up with TRBD1. J gave up 5 bases and V 6 bases, and 5 bases lay outside the gene matches. The CDR3 totals 13 residues. Germline V lookup: CDR1 LNHDA, CDR2 SQIVND (reference sequence). CDR3: CASRGTGRNEQYF. CDR3 DNA: TGTGCCAGTAGAGGGACAGGGAGAAACGAGCAGTACTTC.

The chain carries TRBV14 and TRBJ2-1, with 13 bases that match TRBD2. Trimming took 6 bases from V and 4 from J; bases not matched to a gene: 9. Germline V gene lookup returns CDR1 SGHDN and CDR2 FVKESK. CDR3 length equals 17 residues. The CDR3 sequence is CASSSPRLAGGYNEQFF. The CDR3 nucleotides are TGTGCCAGCAGTTCCCCACGACTAGCGGGGGGATACAATGAGCAGTTCTTC.

This clone was counted once. V is TRBV28 and J is TRBJ2-1; D possibly corresponds to TRBD1 (7 bases). Looked up from germline, CDR1 is MDHEN and CDR2 is SYDVKM. Trimming shortened V by 5 bases and J by 0 bases, and 20 bases separated the two germline ends. The CDR3 totals 18 residues. CDR3 sequence: CASSTGALGGSSYNEQFF. The CDR3 DNA reads as TGTGCCAGCAGTACAGGGGCACTAGGGGGGAGCTCCTACAATGAGCAGTTCTTC. Complete variable domain (other parts from reference TRBV28 and TRBJ2-1): DVKVTQSSRYLVKRTGEKVFLECVQDMDHENMFWYRQDPGLGLRLIYFSYDVKMKEKGDIPEGYSVSREKKERFSLILESASTNQTSMYLCASSTGALGGSSYNEQFFGPGTRLTVL.

A few counts support this clone. The chain links TRBV5-1 to TRBJ2-2; the match to TRBD1 covers 9 bases. The V and J ends lost 6 bases and 7 bases, in that order; junction bases with no gene match: 7. CDR1 SGHRS and CDR2 YFSETQ come from the germline V gene. This CDR3 is built from 14 residues. CDR3: CASTYRGLSGELFF. CDR3 DNA sequence: TGCGCCAGCACCTACAGGGGGCTTAGCGGGGAGCTGTTTTTT.

J is TRBJ2-1 and V is TRBV21-1; the table gives TRBD2 as D, unverified against the DNA. TRBV21-1 is described as a pseudogene. This CDR3 comprises 16 residues. The CDR3 here is CASSKRRLVFNNEQFF. The CDR3, as DNA: TGTGCCAGCAGCAAACGCCGACTAGTCTTTAACAATGAGCAGTTCTTC.

The chain is built from TRBV7-2 and TRBJ2-2, with 9 bases lining up with TRBD1. Germline assignment: CDR1 SGHTA and CDR2 FQGNSA. V lost 6 bases to trimming and J lost 7 bases; unmatched junction nucleotides: 15. The CDR3 consists of 17 residues. CDR3 coding DNA: TGTGCCAGCAGTCTCATGTCAGCCGGGACAGGGCTCGGGGAGCTGTTTTTT. Amino acids: CASSLMSAGTGLGELFF.

The genes are TRBV5-1 and TRBJ2-5; the match to TRBD1 covers 11 bases. The J call is doubtful: the DNA matches TRBJ2-7 better. CDR1 and CDR2 from the germline V gene are SGHRS and YFSETQ. The CDR3 extends over 16 amino acids. CDR3 sequence reads: CASSSPSGTGGYEQYF. The CDR3 region has the DNA TGCGCCAGCAGCTCCCCCTCCGGGACAGGGGGCTACGAGCAGTACTTC.

The CDR3 reads CASSLGGAQRAFF. The CDR3 bases are TGTGCCAGCTCCCTCGGGGGGGCGCAGAGGGCTTTCTTT. V gene TRBV18 combines with J gene TRBJ1-1; weak D call: TRBD1 (6 bases). Trimming left V 6 bases short and J 11 bases short, with 19 bases between. CDR3 length equals 13 residues. In germline, CDR1 is KGHSH, CDR2 LQKENI.

The chain joins TRBV27 to TRBJ2-7; tentatively, D is TRBD1 (7 bases). This CDR3 contains 13 residues. CDR1 and CDR2 from the germline V gene are MNHEY and SMNVEV (reference sequence). Trimming cost V 3 bases and J 5 bases, with 11 bases left between them. The CDR3 protein is CASSFDREDEQYF. CDR3 DNA sequence: TGTGCCAGCAGTTTCGACAGGGAGGACGAGCAGTACTTC.

The chain couples TRBV7-9 to TRBJ1-1; TRBD1 matches 9 bases. The germline V gene has CDR1 SEHNR and CDR2 FQNEAQ (reference sequence). V lost 1 base, J lost 1 base, and 1 base stayed unmatched. There are 15 residues in the CDR3. The CDR3 region is CASSLGTGENTEAFF. CDR3 nucleotide sequence: TGTGCCAGCAGCTTAGGGACAGGGGAGAACACTGAAGCTTTCTTT.

The gene calls are TRBV7-2 and TRBJ2-1; 13 nucleotides line up with TRBD2. The CDR3 extends over 16 amino acids. CDR1 and CDR2 (germline): SGHTA, FQGNSA. With 5 bases clipped from V and 4 bases from J, the junction kept 5 bases outside the gene matches. CDR3 DNA sequence: TGTGCCAGCAGCCCTCAGACTAGCGGGGGGTACAATGAGCAGTTCTTC. Translation: CASSPQTSGGYNEQFF.

The gene calls are TRBV7-9 and TRBJ1-2; D perhaps matches TRBD1 (6 bases). Germline CDR1 is SEHNR and CDR2 is FQNEAQ (reference sequence). This CDR3 region has 17 residues. V gave up 3 bases and J gave up 4 bases, with 21 bases separating them. This CDR3 is CASSFPTGRDTIYGYTF. The CDR3 DNA reads TGTGCCAGCAGCTTCCCAACGGGACGGGACACCATCTATGGCTACACCTTC. Using reference TRBV7-9 and TRBJ1-2 for the parts outside the CDR3, the full variable domain is DTGVSQNPRHKITKRGQNVTFRCDPISEHNRLYWYRQTLGQGPEFLTYFQNEAQLEKSRLLSDRFSAERPKGSFSTLEIQRTEQGDSAMYLCASSFPTGRDTIYGYTFGSGTRLTVV.